This T cell receptor (beta chain) was sequenced for a study of T-cell memory formation after mild COVID-19. About the research overall: The TCR clusters were mostly specific to one donor.

Whole-study results and caveats: Balance between CD4 and CD8 was seen in clones contracting day 15 to 85, and a CD4+ lean was seen in later expanders. Still unconfirmed is whether the second-wave clones peaking on day 37 recognized SARS-CoV-2.

Constant-segment primers and 5'RACE yielded cDNA libraries for TCR alpha and TCR beta, each carrying sample barcodes and UMIs. TCRdb independently ran MiXCR on the 5' RACE reads; one entry per CDR3 protein. The repertoire holds around 200,000 distinct CDR3 sequences, with around 26% as singletons. The CDR3 length is 11 residues. The V end lost 2 bases, the J end lost 8 bases, and 4 bases lay between the germline ends. This clonotype turned up a few times. Its antigen is undetermined. The sequenced sample consisted of PBMCs or a T cell subset sorted from them (not recorded which). This receptor was obtained from an adult woman who had mild COVID-19 (a few samples of this study predate the infection). Cell type and time point are not known. V usage is TRBV12-3 or TRBV12-4 and J usage is TRBJ2-1; no definite D call. The CDR3 DNA reads TGTGCCAGCAGTTTATTTGATGAGCAGTTCTTC. This encodes CASSLFDEQFF.